The subject of this entry is one T cell receptor beta chain. What it binds is unknown. The entry originates in a study of siplizumab effects on memory and regulatory T cells. The repertoire was sequenced with immunoSEQ multiplex PCR; TCRdb's copy has only in-frame clones and lacks some. The sample carries approximately 97,000 clones, 92% recorded once. The study, taken as a whole, reports: Mappable CD4+ clones that were alloreactive averaged 68.8% Treg-derived with siplizumab versus roughly 25% in controls. Siplizumab caused a significant drop in alloreactive sequences traceable to unstimulated CD4+ memory cells.

The source of this sequence is a human donor in good health. Source material: CD4+ T cells sorted from blood.

The CDR3 loop is CAWKREGETQYF. CDR3 coding DNA: TGTGCCTGGAAGCGGGAAGGAGAGACCCAGTACTTC. This sequence joins TRBV30 and TRBJ2-5; 7 bases are a match to TRBD2. This CDR3 region has 12 residues. CDR1 and CDR2 from the germline V gene are GTSNPN and SVGIG (reference sequence). Unmatched junction bases numbered 3, after V lost 4 bases and J lost 4 bases.